One sample yielded the 30 T cell receptor beta chains listed below, sequenced in a study of T cells in Graves' hyperthyroidism and ophthalmopathy. Template material for amplifying TCR beta CDR3 regions consisted of RNA transcripts. In the first-round RT-PCR of the TCR CDR3, the HTBI primer set was used. TCRdb analysed the multiplex PCR reads with MiXCR anew, one entry per CDR3 protein. The sample has about 420,000 distinct CDR3 sequences; roughly 15% are singletons. The specimen was blood. The receptors stem from a woman aged 18-29 years with Graves' hyperthyroidism.

This clonotype was seen repeatedly, ten times or more. The genes are TRBV28 and TRBJ1-2; D is possibly TRBD1 (6 bases). Between the trimmed V and J ends, which lost 4 bases and 0 bases, there was a span of 12 bases. The CDR3 runs 15 residues. The germline V gene encodes CDR1 MDHEN and CDR2 SYDVKM. This CDR3 is CASSSQGLSNYGYTF. CDR3 nucleotides: TGTGCCAGCAGTTCTCAGGGGCTATCTAACTATGGCTACACCTTC.

This clonotype was seen at least ten times. The chain employs TRBV10-3 and TRBJ1-2; D unresolved. V lost 0 bases to trimming and J lost 5 bases, with 4 bases between them. CDR3 size: 12 residues. Germline V CDR1 and CDR2: ENHRY, SYGVKD. Here the CDR3 reads CAISESSYGYTF. CDR3 in DNA: TGTGCCATCAGTGAGTCAAGTTATGGCTACACCTTC.

J is TRBJ2-7 and V is TRBV25-1, with TRBD2 identical over 11 bases. Looked up from germline, CDR1 is MGHDK and CDR2 is SYGVNS. Trimming took 11 bases from V and 0 from J; bases not matched to a gene: 3. The CDR3 is 13 amino acids. This CDR3 reads CASGTSGSYEQYF. DNA of the CDR3: TGTGCCTCGGGGACTAGCGGCTCCTACGAGCAGTACTTC.

About this clonotype itself: A junction boundary mismatches the germline segment, possibly from a read error. The chain couples TRBV7-7 to TRBJ2-1; D perhaps matches TRBD2 (5 bases). Germline CDR1 and CDR2: SSHAT and FNYEAQ (reference sequence). The CDR3 totals 15 residues. The CDR3 coding sequence is TGTGCTAGCAGCTTACTTACCGGACTCAACAATGAGCAGTTCTTC. It encodes CASSLLTGLNNEQFF.

This clonotype has ten or more counts. V and J are TRBV7-9 and TRBJ2-7; possibly TRBD1 or TRBD2 for D (5 bases each). V lost 3 bases and J lost 2, with 8 bases in between. The length of the CDR3 is 13 residues. Germline V gives CDR1 SEHNR, CDR2 FQNEAQ (reference sequence). CDR3 loop: CASSFEGPYEQYF. The CDR3 DNA follows: TGTGCCAGCAGCTTTGAGGGGCCCTACGAGCAGTACTTC.

V usage is TRBV5-1 and J usage is TRBJ2-4, with 7 bases fitting TRBD2. V shed 4 bases, J shed 8 bases, and the junction held 9 bases outside the gene matches. CDR1 and CDR2 (germline): SGHRS, YFSETQ. The CDR3 runs 14 residues. The CDR3 reads CASSPGGTADIQYF. The DNA for the CDR3 is TGCGCCAGCAGCCCCGGGGGGACGGCGGACATTCAGTACTTC.

Ten or more counts support this clonotype. The V gene is TRBV20-1, the J gene TRBJ2-7, with D perhaps given as TRBD1 or TRBD2 (5 bases each). Germline V lookup: CDR1 DFQATT, CDR2 SNEGSKA (reference sequence). CDR3 length equals 14 residues. With 5 bases removed from V and 5 bases from J, the gap between germline ends came to 19 bases. The CDR3 DNA reads as TGCAGTGCTGTACCGGGACCGAGGGCCCACGAGCAGTACTTC. Protein sequence: CSAVPGPRAHEQYF.

This clonotype was counted at least ten times. The chain combines TRBV12-3 or TRBV12-4 with TRBJ2-3; 11 bases match TRBD2. V trimming: 6 bases; J trimming: 4 bases; junction bases outside the gene matches: 0. CDR3 length: 13 residues. CDR3 amino acids: CASRLAGADTQYF. In DNA, the CDR3 is TGTGCCAGCAGACTAGCGGGAGCAGATACGCAGTATTTT.

The rearrangement links TRBV7-2 to TRBJ1-1, with TRBD1 identical over 9 bases. The germline V gene has CDR1 SGHTA and CDR2 FQGNSA. V lost 5 bases and J lost 4; bases outside the gene matches: 14. The CDR3 has 17 amino acids. The CDR3 nucleotides are TGTGCCAGCAGCGCATACAGGGGGCGCATTGTGGGCACTGAAGCTTTCTTT. It is translated as CASSAYRGRIVGTEAFF.

The chain joins TRBV25-1 to TRBJ2-1; the match to TRBD2 covers 10 bases. Unmatched junction bases numbered 4, after V lost 3 bases and J lost 8 bases. CDR1 and CDR2 from the germline V gene are MGHDK and SYGVNS. The CDR3 totals 14 residues. The CDR3 loop reads CASSETLAGHEQFF. CDR3 DNA sequence: TGTGCCAGCAGTGAGACACTAGCGGGACATGAGCAGTTCTTC.

J is TRBJ2-2 and V is TRBV11-1; the D gene is possibly TRBD2 (5 bases). Deletions cut 4 bases from V and 0 bases from J, with 9 bases between. Germline loops: CDR1 SGHAT, CDR2 FQDESV (reference sequence). The CDR3 sequence is 15 residues long. The CDR3 DNA sequence: TGTGCCAGCAGCTCAACTAGGACGAACACCGGGGAGCTGTTTTTT. It translates to CASSSTRTNTGELFF.

The table lists this clonotype with a few counts. The chain recombines TRBV4-1 with TRBJ1-5; D gene unclear. V lost 1 base, J lost 6 bases, and 13 bases lay in between. The CDR3 extends over 15 amino acids. Looked up from germline, CDR1 is MGHRA and CDR2 is YSYEKL. CDR3 sequence reads: CASSQVVEGSQPQHF. Here the CDR3 DNA reads TGCGCCAGCAGCCAAGTAGTCGAGGGTAGTCAGCCCCAGCATTTT.

V gene TRBV9 combines with J gene TRBJ2-3; D possibly corresponds to TRBD1 (5 bases). Per germline, CDR1 SGDLS and CDR2 YYNGEE. V gave up 4 bases and J gave up 2 bases, with 11 bases separating them. This CDR3 spans 14 amino acids. In nucleotides, the CDR3 is TGTGCCAGCAGCCCCGAAGGACACACAGATACGCAGTATTTT. The encoded protein is CASSPEGHTDTQYF.

This sequence joins TRBV24-1 and TRBJ1-2, with 11 nucleotides matching TRBD1. Germline loops: CDR1 KGHDR, CDR2 SFDVKD. This CDR3 is 14 amino acids long. The ends lost 6 bases at V and 4 bases at J; junction bases unmatched: 3. The CDR3 spells CATSSGTGGYGYTF. The CDR3 DNA is TGTGCCACCAGTTCCGGGACAGGGGGCTATGGCTACACCTTC.

The J gene is TRBJ1-3, the V gene TRBV12-3 or TRBV12-4, with 9 bases matching TRBD1. This CDR3 spans 15 amino acids. V was clipped by 6 bases and J by 0 bases; unmatched bases: 3. The CDR3 here is CASRDRGFSGNTIYF. CDR3 DNA: TGTGCCAGCAGAGACAGGGGGTTCTCTGGAAACACCATATATTTT.

This clonotype has a count of ten or more. In DNA form, the CDR3 reads TGCGCCAGCAGCGAGGGAACAGGACTAGCGAAAACCACCTACGAGCAGTACTTC. Protein product: CASSEGTGLAKTTYEQYF. The chain joins TRBV5-1 to TRBJ2-7, with 9 bases fitting TRBD2. V was pared by 4 bases and J by 2 bases, with 16 bases of the junction left unmatched. This CDR3 spans 18 amino acids. The V gene's germline CDR1 is SGHRS and CDR2 YFSETQ. Using reference TRBV5-1 and TRBJ2-7 for the parts outside the CDR3, the full variable domain is KAGVTQTPRYLIKTRGQQVTLSCSPISGHRSVSWYQQTPGQGLQFLFEYFSETQRNKGNFPGRFSGRQFSNSRSEMNVSTLELGDSALYLCASSEGTGLAKTTYEQYFGPGTRLTVT.

This clonotype was seen many times. This chain uses TRBV2 with TRBJ1-2; 10 positions agree with TRBD1. The length of the CDR3 is 16 residues. CDR1 is SNHLY and CDR2 is FYNNEI in the germline V gene. After removal of 0 bases from V and 4 bases from J, the junction contained 5 bases not matched to a gene. CDR3 DNA sequence: TGTGCCAGCAGTGAAGCGGGGACAGGGGCGGTCTATGGCTACACCTTC. Translating gives CASSEAGTGAVYGYTF.

This clonotype came up a few times. The V call is TRBV20-1, the J call TRBJ2-3, with a tentative D call TRBD1 (6 bases). The V end lost 4 bases, the J end lost 1 base, and 9 bases lay between the germline ends. The CDR3 loop spans 13 amino acids. Germline CDR1 and CDR2: DFQATT and SNEGSKA (reference sequence). CDR3 DNA sequence: TGCAGTGCTATCCCAGGGGGCACAGATACGCAGTATTTT. The encoded protein is CSAIPGGTDTQYF.

In this sample, this clonotype turned up many times. V gene TRBV30 combines with J gene TRBJ1-1; D is unclear. CDR3 length: 17 amino acids. Germline lookup yields CDR1 GTSNPN and CDR2 SVGIG (reference sequence). V lost 0 bases to trimming and J lost 0 bases, with 17 bases between them. CDR3 loop: CAWSVWAGVGMNTEAFF. The CDR3 nucleotides are TGTGCCTGGAGTGTCTGGGCCGGCGTCGGCATGAACACTGAAGCTTTCTTT. Combining the CDR3 with reference TRBV30 and TRBJ1-1 gives the whole variable domain SQTIHQWPATLVQPVGSPLSLECTVEGTSNPNLYWYRQAAGRGLQLLFYSVGIGQISSEVPQNLSASRPQDRQFILSSKKLLLSDSGFYLCAWSVWAGVGMNTEAFFGQGTRLTVV.

There are many counts of this clonotype. The chain employs TRBV11-2 and TRBJ2-7, with 7 bases aligning to TRBD2. The CDR3 totals 16 residues. After removal of 1 base from V and 2 bases from J, the junction contained 8 bases not matched to a gene. Per germline, CDR1 SGHAT and CDR2 FQNNGV. In DNA, the CDR3 is TGTGCCAGCAGCTTAGTTGCACTAGCGTCAACCTACGAGCAGTACTTC. It specifies CASSLVALASTYEQYF.

The chain recombines TRBV5-5 with TRBJ2-7, with 14 bases identical to TRBD2. The length of the CDR3 is 18 residues. The V and J ends lost 1 base and 2 bases, in that order; junction bases with no gene match: 8. Germline lookup yields CDR1 SGHKS and CDR2 YYEKEE (reference sequence). The CDR3 nucleotides read TGTGCCAGCAGCTTGAATTTGGGACTAGCGGGAGCAGCCTACGAGCAGTACTTC. It is translated as CASSLNLGLAGAAYEQYF.

This chain uses TRBV7-8 with TRBJ2-7, with 9 positions matching TRBD2. CDR3 length: 17 amino acids. V was pared by 0 bases and J by 5 bases, with 11 bases of the junction left unmatched. Germline CDR1 is SGHVS and CDR2 is FQNEAQ. In DNA form, the CDR3 reads TGTGCCAGCAGCTTAGCGAGTGGGCAAGCGGGAGGTCACGAGCAGTACTTC. It yields the protein CASSLASGQAGGHEQYF.

This clonotype turned up a few times. This rearrangement joins TRBV27 to TRBJ1-6; D gene unclear. Germline CDR1 reads MNHEY; CDR2 reads SMNVEV (reference sequence). V gave up 3 bases and J gave up 5 bases, with 8 bases separating them. The CDR3 consists of 14 residues. For the CDR3, the DNA is TGTGCCAGCAGTTTTTCAGGAGATAATTCACCCCTCCACTTT. Its protein product is CASSFSGDNSPLHF.

This clonotype is deemed medium-sized. This sequence joins TRBV12-3 or TRBV12-4 and TRBJ1-1, with D possibly being TRBD1 (6 bases). The V and J ends lost 0 bases and 4 bases respectively, with 9 bases between them. The CDR3 loop spans 14 amino acids. In DNA, the CDR3 is TGTGCCAGCAGTTTAGCGCCAGGGGCCACTGAAGCTTTCTTT. Protein sequence: CASSLAPGATEAFF.

The chain couples TRBV5-1 to TRBJ1-2; tentative D call: TRBD1 (5 bases). Trimming pared 1 base from V and 2 bases from J, leaving 12 bases between. There are 15 residues in the CDR3. The germline V gene encodes CDR1 SGHRS and CDR2 YFSETQ. As DNA, the CDR3 is TGCGCCAGCAGCTTGATCGGGACGGCAAACTATGGCTACACCTTC. Residues: CASSLIGTANYGYTF. Full variable domain (missing parts from reference TRBV5-1 and TRBJ1-2): KAGVTQTPRYLIKTRGQQVTLSCSPISGHRSVSWYQQTPGQGLQFLFEYFSETQRNKGNFPGRFSGRQFSNSRSEMNVSTLELGDSALYLCASSLIGTANYGYTFGSGTRLTVV.

This clonotype was seen a few times. The chain is built from TRBV28 and TRBJ1-1; TRBD1 matches 7 bases. Germline CDR1 is MDHEN and CDR2 is SYDVKM. With V trimmed by 4 bases and J by 4 bases, 9 bases remained unmatched. The CDR3 is 15 amino acids. The CDR3 region has the DNA TGTGCCAGCAGTTCCACAGGGGTAGCAGGCACTGAAGCTTTCTTT. This codes for CASSSTGVAGTEAFF.

This clonotype was detected many times. This rearrangement joins TRBV6-1 to TRBJ1-3; D remains ambiguous. The CDR3 is 14 amino acids. V lost 6 bases and J 4 bases, leaving 13 bases between the germline ends. CDR1 is MNHNS, CDR2 SASEGT, per germline. In DNA form, the CDR3 reads TGTGCCAGCAGGATTCTAACTGGAGGAAACACCATATATTTT. The encoded protein is CASRILTGGNTIYF.

The chain uses TRBV5-1 and TRBJ2-1; D may match TRBD1 or TRBD2 (5 bases each). V lost 5 bases, J lost 4 bases, and 19 bases lay in between. The length of the CDR3 is 16 residues. The germline V gene has CDR1 SGHRS and CDR2 YFSETQ. CDR3 nucleotide sequence: TGCGCCAGCAGAAACGGATTACTAGGGGATTACAATGAGCAGTTCTTC. Protein sequence: CASRNGLLGDYNEQFF.

This clonotype was recorded many times. This chain uses TRBV11-2 with TRBJ1-1; D is possibly TRBD1 (5 bases). Germline assignment: CDR1 SGHAT and CDR2 FQNNGV. The V end was cut by 5 bases, the J end by 0 bases, with 16 bases between. The CDR3 has 16 residues. The CDR3 region is CASSVTQGPMNTEAFF. CDR3 nucleotides: TGTGCCAGCAGCGTAACCCAGGGTCCCATGAACACTGAAGCTTTCTTT.

There are a few counts of this clonotype. This sequence joins TRBV27 and TRBJ1-6, with 8 bases matching TRBD1. The CDR3 covers 15 residues. The V gene end was trimmed by 6 bases and the J gene end by 7 bases; junction bases not matched to a gene: 8. CDR1 is MNHEY and CDR2 is SMNVEV in the germline V gene (reference sequence). Written as DNA, the CDR3 is TGTGCCAGCAGCTTTCAACAGGGGGTCAATTCACCCCTCCACTTT. Its protein is CASSFQQGVNSPLHF.